The clone carrying this TCR beta chain appeared a single time. This entry comes from a study of OX40 agonist ivuxolimab in advanced cancers. TCRdb keeps only in-frame clones here, not all; method: immunoSEQ multiplex PCR. The sample has more than 55,000 clones; over 75% are singletons. The sequence came from an adult with an advanced solid tumor such as melanoma, head and neck, liver or kidney cancer. The sample was CD4+ or CD8+ T cells sorted from blood, taken in a trial of the OX40 agonist ivuxolimab.

CDR3 protein: CASSGSYEQYF. As DNA, the CDR3 is TGTGCCAGCAGCGGGTCCTACGAGCAGTACTTC. This chain joins TRBV27 and TRBJ2-7; D unclear. CDR1 is MNHEY and CDR2 is SMNVEV in the germline V gene (reference sequence). This CDR3 is built from 11 residues. Trimming removed 6 bases from V and 1 base from J, with 4 bases in between.